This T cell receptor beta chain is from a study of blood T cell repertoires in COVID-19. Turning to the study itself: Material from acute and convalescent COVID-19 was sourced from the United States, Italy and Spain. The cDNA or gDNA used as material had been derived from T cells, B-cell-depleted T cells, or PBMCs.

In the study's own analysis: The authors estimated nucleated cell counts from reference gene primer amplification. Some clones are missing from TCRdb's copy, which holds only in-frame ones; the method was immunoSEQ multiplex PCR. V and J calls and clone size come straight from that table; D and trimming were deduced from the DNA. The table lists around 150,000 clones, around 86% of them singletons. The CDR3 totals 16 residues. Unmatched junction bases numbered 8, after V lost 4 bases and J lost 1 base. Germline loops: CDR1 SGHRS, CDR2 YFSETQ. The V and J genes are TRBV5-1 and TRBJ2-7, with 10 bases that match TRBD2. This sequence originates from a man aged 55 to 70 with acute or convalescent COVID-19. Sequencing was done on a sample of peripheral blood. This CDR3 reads CASSAAMTSGSYEQYF. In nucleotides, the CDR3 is TGCGCCAGCAGCGCGGCAATGACTAGCGGGTCCTACGAGCAGTACTTC.